The clone carrying this TCR beta chain was recorded many times. Regarding time point: longitudinal time-point 3. The sample comes from a study of neurological immune-mediated disorders. V was clipped by 4 bases and J by 5 bases; unmatched bases: 13. CDR1 is SGDLS and CDR2 is YYNGEE in the germline V gene. This CDR3 comprises 16 residues. TCRdb itself ran the 5' RACE reads through MiXCR, one entry per CDR3 protein. The sample lists over 90,000 distinct CDR3 sequences, about 10% occurring once. The receptor comes from a female donor with HTLV-1-associated myelopathy (HAM/TSP). The V call is TRBV9, the J call TRBJ2-7, with TRBD1 identical over 9 bases. Sequencing was performed on PBMCs. The CDR3 spells CASSPSNGQGPDEQYF. The CDR3 DNA reads TGTGCCAGCAGCCCCTCCAATGGACAGGGGCCCGACGAGCAGTACTTC.